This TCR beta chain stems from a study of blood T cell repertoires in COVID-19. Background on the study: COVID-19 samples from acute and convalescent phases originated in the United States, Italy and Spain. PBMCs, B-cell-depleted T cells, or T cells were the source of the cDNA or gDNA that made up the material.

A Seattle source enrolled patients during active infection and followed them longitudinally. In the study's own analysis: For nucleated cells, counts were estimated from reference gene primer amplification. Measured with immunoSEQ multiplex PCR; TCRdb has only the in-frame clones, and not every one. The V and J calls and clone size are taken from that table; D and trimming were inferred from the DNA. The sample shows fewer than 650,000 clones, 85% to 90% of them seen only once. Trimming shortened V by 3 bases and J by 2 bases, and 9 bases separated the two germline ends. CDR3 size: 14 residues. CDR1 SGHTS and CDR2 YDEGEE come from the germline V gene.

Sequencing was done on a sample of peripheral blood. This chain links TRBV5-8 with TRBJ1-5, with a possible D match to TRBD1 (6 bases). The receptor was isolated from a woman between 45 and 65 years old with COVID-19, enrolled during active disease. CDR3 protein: CASSSGQRNQPQHF. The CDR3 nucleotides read TGTGCCAGCAGCTCCGGACAGCGCAATCAGCCCCAGCATTTT.